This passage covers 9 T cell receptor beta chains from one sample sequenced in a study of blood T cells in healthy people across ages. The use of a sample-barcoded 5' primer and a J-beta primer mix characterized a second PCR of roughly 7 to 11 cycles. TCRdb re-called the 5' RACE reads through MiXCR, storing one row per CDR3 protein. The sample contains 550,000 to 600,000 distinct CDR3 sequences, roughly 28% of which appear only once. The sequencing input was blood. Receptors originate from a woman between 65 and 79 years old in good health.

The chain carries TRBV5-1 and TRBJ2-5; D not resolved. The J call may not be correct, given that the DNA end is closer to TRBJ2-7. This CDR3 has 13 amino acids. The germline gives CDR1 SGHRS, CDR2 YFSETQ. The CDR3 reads CASSAAGGDEQYF. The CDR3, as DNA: TGCGCCAGCAGTGCGGCAGGTGGGGACGAGCAGTACTTC.

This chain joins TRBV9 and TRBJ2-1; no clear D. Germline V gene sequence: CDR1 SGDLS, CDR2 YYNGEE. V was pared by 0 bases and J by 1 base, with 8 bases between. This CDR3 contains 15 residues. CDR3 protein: CASSVEANSYNEQFF. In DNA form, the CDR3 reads TGTGCCAGCAGCGTAGAGGCGAATTCCTACAATGAGCAGTTCTTC.

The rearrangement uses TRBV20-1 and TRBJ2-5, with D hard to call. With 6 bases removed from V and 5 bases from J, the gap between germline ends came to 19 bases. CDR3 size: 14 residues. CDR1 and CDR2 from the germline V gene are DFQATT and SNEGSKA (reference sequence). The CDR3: CSAPRAEVSETQYF. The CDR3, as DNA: TGCAGTGCGCCAAGGGCAGAAGTGAGCGAGACCCAGTACTTC.

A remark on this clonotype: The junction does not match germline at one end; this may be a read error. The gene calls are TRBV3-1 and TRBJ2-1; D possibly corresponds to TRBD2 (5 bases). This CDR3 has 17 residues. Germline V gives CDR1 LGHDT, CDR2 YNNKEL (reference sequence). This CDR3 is CARSQEHLARFGNEQFF. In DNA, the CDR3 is TGTGCCCGCAGCCAAGAACATCTAGCCCGATTCGGCAATGAGCAGTTCTTC.

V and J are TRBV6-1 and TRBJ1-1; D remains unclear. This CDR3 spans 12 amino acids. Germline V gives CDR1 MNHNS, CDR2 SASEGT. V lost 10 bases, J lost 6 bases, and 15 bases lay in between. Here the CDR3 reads CATIRSAAEAFF. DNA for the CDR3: TGTGCCACCATACGGAGCGCCGCTGAAGCTTTCTTT.

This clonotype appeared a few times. The CDR3 DNA reads TGTGCCAGCTCACCACCGGGTAGGGTTCCCTACGAGCAGTACTTC. Its protein is CASSPPGRVPYEQYF. This chain connects TRBV18 to TRBJ2-7; no definite D call. Germline V gives CDR1 KGHSH, CDR2 LQKENI. There are 15 residues in the CDR3. Trimming pared 0 bases from V and 2 bases from J, leaving 11 bases between.

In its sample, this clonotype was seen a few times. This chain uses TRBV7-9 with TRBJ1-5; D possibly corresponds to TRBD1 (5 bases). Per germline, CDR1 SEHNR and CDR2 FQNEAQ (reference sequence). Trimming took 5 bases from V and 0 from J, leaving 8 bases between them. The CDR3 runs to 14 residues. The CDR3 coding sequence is TGTGCCAGCAGCCCGACAGATAGCAATCAGCCCCAGCATTTT. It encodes CASSPTDSNQPQHF.

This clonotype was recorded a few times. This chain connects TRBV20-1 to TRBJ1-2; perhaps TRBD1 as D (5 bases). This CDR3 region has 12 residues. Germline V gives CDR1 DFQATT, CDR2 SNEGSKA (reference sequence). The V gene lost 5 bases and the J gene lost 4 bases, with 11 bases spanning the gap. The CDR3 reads CSALGESYGYTF. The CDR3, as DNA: TGCAGTGCTCTGGGGGAGAGCTATGGCTACACCTTC.

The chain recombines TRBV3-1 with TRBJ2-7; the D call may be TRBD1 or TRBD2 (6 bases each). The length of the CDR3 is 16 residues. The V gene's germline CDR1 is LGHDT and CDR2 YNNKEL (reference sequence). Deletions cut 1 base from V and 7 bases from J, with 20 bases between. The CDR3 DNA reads TGTGCCAGCAGCCAAGGGCTTAGTGGGCAGGGGAGGGAGCAGTACTTC. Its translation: CASSQGLSGQGREQYF.